This T cell receptor (beta chain) was identified during a study of CD8+ T cells in alopecia areata. TCR sequencing used cDNA made by reverse transcription of extracted RNA. Sequenced by immunoSEQ multiplex PCR; TCRdb stores in-frame clones only, minus some. The sample lists 200,000 to 250,000 clones; 64% were seen once. This CDR3 has 17 amino acids. Germline assignment: CDR1 LGHNA and CDR2 YSLEER. V dropped 1 base and J dropped 3; count of bases not matched to a gene: 6. Treatment defined: oral pan-JAK inhibitor, 5-10 mg twice daily. This receptor was identified in a human donor with alopecia areata. The source material was CD4+ T cells sorted from blood, sampled at week 4, from a patient treated with tofacitinib. The chain is built from TRBV4-3 and TRBJ2-7, with 13 bases fitting TRBD2. CDR3 residues: CASSQALGTSGDYEQYF. DNA of the CDR3: TGCGCCAGCAGCCAAGCCCTCGGGACTAGCGGGGACTACGAGCAGTACTTC.